A selection of T cell receptor beta chains follows, all from one sample in a study of T cell responses to AZD1222 COVID-19 vaccine. Assay used: immunoSEQ multiplex PCR; TCRdb lists only in-frame clones, some missing. The sample includes 110,000 to 150,000 clones, roughly 93% of them seen just once. Sequences were derived from peripheral blood, sampled after recovery from COVID-19. The receptors derive from an adult who had recovered from COVID-19. Each CDR3 is given with its conserved first and last residue. The order of the fields is J gene, V gene, D gene, CDR3 protein. The D gene is left open where the match is weak.

j_gene: TRBJ1-2; v_gene: TRBV28; d_gene: .; CDR3aa: CASSPPRASYGYTF
j_gene: TRBJ2-3; v_gene: TRBV19; d_gene: TRBD2; CDR3aa: CASSISGAGDTQYF
j_gene: TRBJ2-7; v_gene: TRBV20-1; d_gene: TRBD1; CDR3aa: CSASDRGRTYEQYF
j_gene: TRBJ2-5; v_gene: TRBV7-9; d_gene: TRBD1; CDR3aa: CASSLPTGGRQETQYF
j_gene: TRBJ2-7; v_gene: TRBV29-1; d_gene: .; CDR3aa: CSVLRNSYEQYF
j_gene: TRBJ1-6; v_gene: TRBV28; d_gene: TRBD1; CDR3aa: CASSPRTGNNSPLHF
j_gene: TRBJ1-5; v_gene: TRBV28; d_gene: .; CDR3aa: CASSLESNQPQHF
j_gene: TRBJ2-7; v_gene: TRBV29-1; d_gene: .; CDR3aa: CSVEEYGTSSYEQYF
j_gene: TRBJ1-2; v_gene: TRBV5-8; d_gene: .; CDR3aa: CASSFRHPGLYGYTF
j_gene: TRBJ1-1; v_gene: TRBV5-1; d_gene: .; CDR3aa: CASSVGFGTRSTEAFF
j_gene: TRBJ1-1; v_gene: TRBV6-5; d_gene: .; CDR3aa: CASSLDVNTEAFF
j_gene: TRBJ2-3; v_gene: TRBV11-3; d_gene: .; CDR3aa: CASSFGRATDTQYF
j_gene: TRBJ1-2; v_gene: TRBV27; d_gene: TRBD1; CDR3aa: CASSRDRGRGGYTF
j_gene: TRBJ2-6; v_gene: TRBV15; d_gene: .; CDR3aa: CATSRDGGTGANVLTF
j_gene: TRBJ2-5; v_gene: TRBV28; d_gene: TRBD2; CDR3aa: CASSRGTSGQETQYF
j_gene: TRBJ1-1; v_gene: TRBV29-1; d_gene: TRBD1; CDR3aa: CSVKDRFNTEAFF
j_gene: TRBJ2-7; v_gene: TRBV30; d_gene: TRBD2; CDR3aa: CAWSVGGSGLYF
j_gene: TRBJ2-1; v_gene: TRBV19; d_gene: .; CDR3aa: CASSIGRNEQFF
j_gene: TRBJ2-6; v_gene: TRBV4-2; d_gene: .; CDR3aa: CASSQVFGLVGSGANVLTF
j_gene: TRBJ1-2; v_gene: TRBV13; d_gene: .; CDR3aa: CASSLGSDGYTF
j_gene: TRBJ1-1; v_gene: TRBV5-8; d_gene: .; CDR3aa: CASTSGRQHRNTEAFF
j_gene: TRBJ1-1; v_gene: TRBV7-9; d_gene: TRBD1; CDR3aa: CASSHDRDKVTEAFF
j_gene: TRBJ2-7; v_gene: TRBV4-1; d_gene: TRBD1; CDR3aa: CASAPGTGGLEQYF
j_gene: TRBJ2-1; v_gene: TRBV15; d_gene: TRBD2; CDR3aa: CATSREITGGRDEQFF
j_gene: TRBJ1-2; v_gene: TRBV5-1; d_gene: TRBD1; CDR3aa: CASSLAPTGAGGYTF
j_gene: TRBJ1-1; v_gene: TRBV6-5; d_gene: TRBD1; CDR3aa: CASSLRQGNTEAFF
j_gene: TRBJ2-1; v_gene: TRBV19; d_gene: .; CDR3aa: CASSIQGTQLGQFF
j_gene: TRBJ2-2; v_gene: TRBV2; d_gene: TRBD2; CDR3aa: CASSEDLVGGPTNTGELFF
j_gene: TRBJ1-2; v_gene: TRBV7-9; d_gene: .; CDR3aa: CASSLVGDPSYGYTF
j_gene: TRBJ2-1; v_gene: TRBV7-6; d_gene: .; CDR3aa: CASSSLAGGTYYNEQFF
j_gene: TRBJ1-2; v_gene: TRBV5-1; d_gene: .; CDR3aa: CASSPPQGHGYTF
j_gene: TRBJ2-7; v_gene: TRBV2; d_gene: .; CDR3aa: CASTPRGDSSYEQYF
j_gene: TRBJ2-7; v_gene: TRBV18; d_gene: .; CDR3aa: CASSEGAGGVYEQYF
j_gene: TRBJ2-2; v_gene: TRBV7-9; d_gene: .; CDR3aa: CASSLLPAGVRVGELFF
j_gene: TRBJ2-7; v_gene: TRBV7-9; d_gene: .; CDR3aa: CASSSQWGLGEQYF
j_gene: TRBJ1-5; v_gene: TRBV28; d_gene: TRBD1; CDR3aa: CASIDATGDQPQHF
j_gene: TRBJ2-7; v_gene: TRBV19; d_gene: TRBD1; CDR3aa: CASSERHTGAPRGEQYF
j_gene: TRBJ2-5; v_gene: TRBV5-5; d_gene: .; CDR3aa: CASCPSWGEETQYF